This is a list of T cell receptor beta chains from one sample in a study of PD-L1 blockade in urothelial cancer. Using immunoSEQ multiplex PCR, the repertoire was profiled, and TCRdb retains in-frame clones only, with some absent. The sample yields 50,000 to 55,000 clones, around 84% seen once. The material was PBMCs, obtained around atezolizumab (anti-PD-L1) treatment. Source of these receptors: a man aged 60-69 years with urothelial cancer. Each CDR3 is given with its conserved first and last residue. The D gene is left open where the match is weak. Not every row has a clone size; where given, it reads once, few, many or a size class.

V: TRBV19; size: -; J: TRBJ2-2; D: TRBD2; CDR3: CASSLTAGTATGELFF; DNA: TGTGCCAGTAGTCTGACAGCGGGAACAGCCACCGGGGAGCTGTTTTTT
V: TRBV6-5; size: -; J: TRBJ1-2; D: -; CDR3: CASSYHQIRVNYGYTF; DNA: TGTGCCAGCAGTTACCACCAGATCAGGGTCAACTATGGCTACACCTTC
V: TRBV30; size: -; J: TRBJ1-1; D: -; CDR3: CAWSSQGEAFF; DNA: TGTGCCTGGAGTTCGCAGGGTGAAGCTTTCTTT
V: TRBV11-3; size: -; J: TRBJ2-1; D: TRBD2; CDR3: CASSLASSGSSYNEQFF; DNA: TGTGCCAGCAGCTTGGCCTCTAGCGGGAGCTCCTACAATGAGCAGTTCTTC
V: TRBV4-1; size: once; J: TRBJ2-3; D: -; CDR3: CASSNTGLGTDTQYF; DNA: TGCGCCAGCAGCAATACAGGGCTAGGCACAGATACGCAGTATTTT
V: TRBV4-1; size: -; J: TRBJ1-1; D: TRBD1; CDR3: CASSPGPTGRVNTEAFF; DNA: TGCGCCAGCAGCCCCGGGCCGACAGGGCGGGTGAACACTGAAGCTTTCTTT
V: TRBV10-3; size: -; J: TRBJ1-2; D: TRBD1; CDR3: CAISDKGGADGYTF; DNA: TGTGCCATCAGTGACAAAGGGGGCGCGGATGGCTACACCTTC
V: TRBV5-1; size: -; J: TRBJ1-1; D: TRBD1; CDR3: CASSEPGQGQTEAFF; DNA: TGCGCCAGCAGCGAACCGGGACAGGGGCAGACTGAAGCTTTCTTT
V: TRBV19; size: -; J: TRBJ1-4; D: -; CDR3: CASTGDEKLFF; DNA: TGTGCCAGTACAGGGGATGAAAAACTGTTTTTT
V: TRBV7-2; size: once; J: TRBJ2-1; D: -; CDR3: CASSLSSYEQFF; DNA: TGTGCCAGCAGCTTATCCTCCTATGAGCAGTTCTTC
V: TRBV7-2; size: -; J: TRBJ1-5; D: -; CDR3: CASSLSTGNQPQHF; DNA: TGTGCCAGCAGCTTATCTACGGGCAATCAGCCCCAGCATTTT
V: TRBV7-8; size: once; J: TRBJ1-1; D: -; CDR3: CASSLVAGDTEAFF; DNA: TGTGCCAGCAGCTTAGTGGCGGGGGACACTGAAGCTTTCTTT
V: TRBV4-1; size: -; J: TRBJ1-1; D: -; CDR3: CASSQELQGYTEAFF; DNA: TGCGCCAGCAGCCAAGAATTGCAGGGCTACACTGAAGCTTTCTTT
V: TRBV9; size: -; J: TRBJ1-2; D: -; CDR3: CASSVEAGSNYGYTF; DNA: TGTGCCAGCAGCGTAGAAGCAGGGTCGAACTATGGCTACACCTTC
V: TRBV6-5; size: -; J: TRBJ1-1; D: TRBD1; CDR3: CASSYSGTDNTEAFF; DNA: TGTGCCAGCAGTTACTCGGGGACAGACAACACTGAAGCTTTCTTT
V: TRBV7-2; size: -; J: TRBJ2-2; D: -; CDR3: CASSLRGGGTGELFF; DNA: TGTGCCAGCAGCTTGAGGGGGGGTGGCACCGGGGAGCTGTTTTTT
V: TRBV4-2; size: -; J: TRBJ2-5; D: -; CDR3: CASSQARGKETQYF; DNA: TGTGCCAGCAGCCAAGCTAGGGGTAAGGAGACCCAGTACTTC